This is a list of T cell receptor beta chains from one sample in a study of blood T cell repertoires in COVID-19. The protocol was immunoSEQ multiplex PCR, while the TCRdb copy is restricted to in-frame clones and leaves out a portion. The sample yields under 350,000 clones, approximately 86% seen once. The specimen was PBMCs or T cells enriched from blood (not recorded which). The receptor set was obtained from a woman between 35 and 50 years old with acute COVID-19. Each CDR3 is given with its conserved first and last residue. Each record gives: clone size, J gene, D gene, V gene, CDR3 protein, CDR3 DNA. The D gene is left open where the match is weak. Expanded clones get a size class; other rows say once, few or many, or leave the size out.

NA | TRBJ2-5 | NA | TRBV19 | CASSPGETQYF | TGTGCCAGTAGTCCCGGGGAGACCCAGTACTTC
NA | TRBJ1-5 | TRBD1 | TRBV7-9 | CASSLDYHGTVDQPQHF | TGTGCCAGCAGCTTAGATTACCATGGGACAGTCGATCAGCCCCAGCATTTT
NA | TRBJ2-7 | NA | TRBV6-5 | CASRLGEDTDEQYF | TGTGCCAGCAGACTCGGTGAGGATACGGACGAGCAGTACTTC
NA | TRBJ2-1 | TRBD2 | TRBV6-6 | CASSRSGGGGGEQFF | TGTGCCAGCAGTCGATCGGGAGGGGGAGGAGGCGAGCAGTTCTTC
NA | TRBJ1-3 | NA | TRBV28 | CASTGGASGNTIYF | TGTGCCAGCACCGGGGGGGCTTCCGGAAACACCATATATTTT
NA | TRBJ2-3 | TRBD1 | TRBV7-3 | CASSTGGTGGGDTQYF | TGTGCCAGCAGCACCGGCGGGACAGGGGGCGGAGATACGCAGTATTTT
NA | TRBJ1-3 | NA | TRBV7-6 | CASSLEVRWAGNTIYF | TGTGCCAGCAGCTTAGAGGTCAGGTGGGCTGGAAACACCATATATTTT
NA | TRBJ2-7 | NA | TRBV4-1 | CASSQGFTAGYEQYF | TGCGCCAGCAGCCAAGGTTTTACAGCTGGCTACGAGCAGTACTTC
once | TRBJ2-7 | TRBD2 | TRBV28 | CASSLLSGGTYEQYF | TGTGCCAGCAGTTTACTTTCGGGAGGGACCTACGAGCAGTACTTC
NA | TRBJ2-3 | TRBD1 | TRBV19 | CASSIKTGGRTDTQYF | TGTGCCAGTAGTATAAAGACAGGGGGCCGCACAGATACGCAGTATTTT
NA | TRBJ2-3 | TRBD2 | TRBV10-3 | CAISLAGPGGTDTQYF | TGTGCCATCAGTTTAGCGGGACCAGGGGGCACAGATACGCAGTATTTT
NA | TRBJ1-2 | TRBD1 | TRBV2 | CASSGRTGPIGYGYTF | TGTGCCAGCTCGGGGAGGACAGGTCCGATAGGGTATGGCTACACCTTC
NA | TRBJ2-2 | TRBD1 | TRBV28 | CASRRRDRASGELFF | TGTGCCAGCAGGAGACGGGACAGGGCCTCCGGGGAGCTGTTTTTT
NA | TRBJ2-3 | NA | TRBV5-1 | CASSLAADTQYF | TGCGCCAGCAGCTTGGCTGCAGATACGCAGTATTTT
NA | TRBJ1-2 | NA | TRBV12-1 | CASSPERENYGYTF | TGTGCCAGCAGCCCCGAGAGGGAAAACTATGGCTACACCTTC
NA | TRBJ1-6 | NA | TRBV6-4 | CASSEAGRGSPLHF | TGTGCCAGCAGTGAAGCCGGCAGGGGTTCACCCCTCCACTTT
NA | TRBJ2-1 | NA | TRBV9 | CASSVMGVGYDEQFF | TGTGCCAGCAGCGTGATGGGAGTGGGGTACGATGAGCAGTTCTTC
NA | TRBJ1-3 | TRBD1 | TRBV5-1 | CASSSGYWDRDGQNTIYF | TGCGCCAGCAGCTCCGGTTATTGGGACAGGGATGGGCAAAACACCATATATTTT
NA | TRBJ1-1 | NA | TRBV7-9 | CASSLQENTEAFF | TGTGCTAGCAGCCTACAGGAGAACACTGAAGCTTTCTTT
NA | TRBJ1-2 | NA | TRBV28 | CASSKNRVGYTF | TGTGCCAGCAGCAAAAACAGGGTCGGCTACACCTTC
NA | TRBJ2-5 | TRBD2 | TRBV12-3/TRBV12-4 | CASRLGTIETQYF | TGTGCCAGCAGACTCGGGACTATAGAGACCCAGTACTTC
NA | TRBJ1-2 | NA | TRBV18 | CASSSARFDGYTF | TGTGCCAGCTCATCGGCGAGGTTCGATGGCTACACCTTC
NA | TRBJ1-6 | TRBD1 | TRBV6-5 | CATQGVYNSPLHF | TGTGCCACCCAGGGGGTTTATAATTCACCCCTCCACTTT
NA | TRBJ1-1 | TRBD1 | TRBV7-2 | CASSLERTGRYTEAFF | TGTGCCAGCAGCTTAGAAAGGACAGGGAGGTACACTGAAGCTTTCTTT
NA | TRBJ1-1 | TRBD1 | TRBV10-3 | CAMRTGGNTEAFF | TGTGCCATGCGGACAGGGGGGAACACTGAAGCTTTCTTT
NA | TRBJ1-2 | TRBD1 | TRBV6-5 | CASSYAITGVAYGYTF | TGTGCCAGCAGTTACGCGATAACAGGGGTGGCCTATGGCTACACCTTC
NA | TRBJ1-5 | NA | TRBV6-6 | CASRRDTGPNQPQHF | TGTGCCAGCAGACGGGACACCGGACCTAATCAGCCCCAGCATTTT
once | TRBJ1-4 | NA | TRBV27 | CASSSQRTNEKLFF | TGTGCCAGCAGTTCACAAAGAACTAATGAAAAACTGTTTTTT
NA | TRBJ2-7 | TRBD1 | TRBV18 | CASSPPTGGSRYEQYF | TGTGCCAGCTCACCACCGACAGGGGGGTCGAGATACGAGCAGTACTTC
NA | TRBJ2-1 | TRBD2 | TRBV7-2 | CASRWKASGINEQFF | TGTGCCAGCAGGTGGAAGGCTAGCGGAATCAATGAGCAGTTCTTC
NA | TRBJ2-1 | NA | TRBV3-1/TRBV3-2 | CASSQDSPTLTGTRRCNEQFF | TGTGCCAGCAGCCAAGATTCCCCGACGCTCACCGGGACACGGAGGTGCAATGAGCAGTTCTTC
once | TRBJ2-7 | TRBD1 | TRBV13 | CASSTWDRVFEQYF | TGTGCCAGCAGCACCTGGGACAGGGTCTTCGAGCAGTACTTC
few | TRBJ1-3 | NA | TRBV5-1 | CASSLDSASGNTIYF | TGCGCCAGCAGCCTAGACAGTGCCTCTGGAAACACCATATATTTT
once | TRBJ1-4 | NA | TRBV5-1 | CASSLAGGAPQNEKLFF | TGCGCCAGCAGCCTGGCCGGGGGGGCGCCCCAAAATGAAAAACTGTTTTTT
few | TRBJ1-5 | NA | TRBV6-4 | CASSETLGGNQPQHF | TGTGCCAGCAGTGAAACGCTCGGGGGCAATCAGCCCCAGCATTTT
NA | TRBJ2-7 | TRBD2 | TRBV3-1/TRBV3-2 | CASSQAFGGTSSEQYF | TGTGCCAGCAGCCAGGCCTTCGGGGGGACTAGCTCCGAGCAGTACTTC
NA | TRBJ1-2 | TRBD1 | TRBV27 | CASSSYGQGAGYGYTF | TGTGCCAGCAGTTCCTACGGACAGGGGGCTGGCTATGGCTACACCTTC
NA | TRBJ2-1 | TRBD2 | TRBV3-1/TRBV3-2 | CASSQRLAGGEQFF | TGTGCCAGCAGCCAAAGACTAGCGGGAGGCGAGCAGTTCTTC
few | TRBJ1-3 | TRBD1 | TRBV19 | CASSLKGQRNTIYF | TGTGCCAGTAGTTTAAAGGGACAGAGAAACACCATATATTTT
NA | TRBJ2-3 | NA | TRBV9 | CASSVYERSTDTQYF | TGTGCCAGCAGCGTATATGAGCGGAGCACAGATACGCAGTATTTT
NA | TRBJ2-1 | NA | TRBV27 | CASNASPWASYNEQFF | TGTGCCAGCAACGCATCCCCCTGGGCTTCCTACAATGAGCAGTTCTTC
NA | TRBJ2-2 | NA | TRBV24-1 | CATSDAQIPNAGELFF | TGTGCCACCAGTGATGCTCAAATACCTAACGCCGGGGAGCTGTTTTTT
NA | TRBJ2-5 | NA | TRBV5-6 | CASSLAAGYYQETQYF | TGTGCCAGCAGCTTGGCGGCAGGGTATTACCAAGAGACCCAGTACTTC